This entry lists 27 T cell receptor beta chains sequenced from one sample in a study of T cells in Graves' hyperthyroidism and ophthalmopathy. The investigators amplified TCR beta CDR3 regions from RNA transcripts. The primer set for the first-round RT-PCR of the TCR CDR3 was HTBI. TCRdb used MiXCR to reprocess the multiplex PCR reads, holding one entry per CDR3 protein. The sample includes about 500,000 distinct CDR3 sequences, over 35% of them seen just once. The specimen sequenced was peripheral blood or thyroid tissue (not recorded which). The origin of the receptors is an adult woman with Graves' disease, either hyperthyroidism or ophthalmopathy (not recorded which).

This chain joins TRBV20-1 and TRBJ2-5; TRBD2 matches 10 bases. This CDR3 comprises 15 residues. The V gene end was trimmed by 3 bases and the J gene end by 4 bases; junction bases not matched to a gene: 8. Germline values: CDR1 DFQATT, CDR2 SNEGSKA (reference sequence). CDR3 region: CSARGLAGVGETQYF. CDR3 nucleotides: TGCAGTGCTAGGGGGCTAGCGGGAGTTGGAGAGACCCAGTACTTC.

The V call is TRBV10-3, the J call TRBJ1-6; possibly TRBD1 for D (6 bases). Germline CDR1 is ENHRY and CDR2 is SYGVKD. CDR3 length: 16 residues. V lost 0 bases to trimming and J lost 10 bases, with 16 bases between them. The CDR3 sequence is CAISESTRQENSPLHF. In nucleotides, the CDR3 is TGTGCCATCAGTGAGTCGACTCGACAGGAGAACTCACCCCTCCACTTT.

In nucleotides, the CDR3 is TGTGCCAGCAGCTTAGGGACACGAACCTCTGGAAACACCATATATTTT. It yields the protein CASSLGTRTSGNTIYF. The rearrangement links TRBV7-9 to TRBJ1-3, with a possible D match to TRBD1 (5 bases). The V gene's germline CDR1 is SEHNR and CDR2 FQNEAQ (reference sequence). The V and J ends lost 1 base and 0 bases respectively, with 10 bases between them. This CDR3 is 16 amino acids long.

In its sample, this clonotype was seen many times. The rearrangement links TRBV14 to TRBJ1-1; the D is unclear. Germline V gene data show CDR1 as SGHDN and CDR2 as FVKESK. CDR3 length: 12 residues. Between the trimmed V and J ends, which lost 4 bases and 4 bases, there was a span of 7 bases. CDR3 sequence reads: CASSRVGTEAFF. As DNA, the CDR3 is TGTGCCAGCAGCCGGGTAGGCACTGAAGCTTTCTTT.

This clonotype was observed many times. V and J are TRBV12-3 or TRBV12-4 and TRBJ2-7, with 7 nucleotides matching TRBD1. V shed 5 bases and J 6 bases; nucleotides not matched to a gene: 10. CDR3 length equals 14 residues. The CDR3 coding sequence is TGTGCCAGCAGTCCTCAGGGGGTGATGATCGAGCAGTACTTC. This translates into CASSPQGVMIEQYF.

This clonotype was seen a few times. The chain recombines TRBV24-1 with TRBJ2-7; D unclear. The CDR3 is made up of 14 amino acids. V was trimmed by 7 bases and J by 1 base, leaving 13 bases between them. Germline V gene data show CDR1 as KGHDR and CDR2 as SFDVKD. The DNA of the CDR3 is TGTGCCACCAGCAAAAAGCCGGAATCCTACGAGCAGTACTTC. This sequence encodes CATSKKPESYEQYF.

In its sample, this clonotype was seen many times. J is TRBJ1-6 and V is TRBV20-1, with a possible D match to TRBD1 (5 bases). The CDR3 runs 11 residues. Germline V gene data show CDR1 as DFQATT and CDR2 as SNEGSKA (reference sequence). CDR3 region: CTQRGDSPLHF. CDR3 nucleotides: TGCACCCAAAGGGGTGACTCACCCCTCCACTTT.

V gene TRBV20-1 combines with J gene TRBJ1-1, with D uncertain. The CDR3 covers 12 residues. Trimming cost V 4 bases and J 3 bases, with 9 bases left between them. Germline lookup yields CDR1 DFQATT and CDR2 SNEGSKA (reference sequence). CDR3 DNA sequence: TGCAGTGCTAAAAGGAGGTACACTGAAGCTTTCTTT. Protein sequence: CSAKRRYTEAFF.

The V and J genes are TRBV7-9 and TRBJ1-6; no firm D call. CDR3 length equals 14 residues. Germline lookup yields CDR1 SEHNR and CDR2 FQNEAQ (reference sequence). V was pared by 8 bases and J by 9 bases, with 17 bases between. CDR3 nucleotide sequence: TGTGCCAGCTCTCAGAACCTCCCGAGTTCACCCCTCCACTTT. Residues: CASSQNLPSSPLHF.

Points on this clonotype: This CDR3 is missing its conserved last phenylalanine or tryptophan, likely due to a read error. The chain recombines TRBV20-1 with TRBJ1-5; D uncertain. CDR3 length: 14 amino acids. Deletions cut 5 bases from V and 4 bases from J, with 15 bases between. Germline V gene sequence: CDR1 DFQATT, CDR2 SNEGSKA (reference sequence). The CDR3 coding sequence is TGCAGTGCTTCAACGACGGGCCCTAATCAGCCCCAGCATGGT. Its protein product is CSASTTGPNQPQHG.

CDR3 in DNA: TGTGCCAGCAGTGAATCTCTCGTCCCGGGGGGCACTGAAGCTTTCTTT. The encoded protein is CASSESLVPGGTEAFF. The rearrangement links TRBV25-1 to TRBJ1-1; a weak D match, TRBD1 (5 bases). V was cut by 1 base and J by 4 bases, with 16 bases left in between. CDR3 size: 16 residues. Per the germline V gene, CDR1 is MGHDK and CDR2 is SYGVNS.

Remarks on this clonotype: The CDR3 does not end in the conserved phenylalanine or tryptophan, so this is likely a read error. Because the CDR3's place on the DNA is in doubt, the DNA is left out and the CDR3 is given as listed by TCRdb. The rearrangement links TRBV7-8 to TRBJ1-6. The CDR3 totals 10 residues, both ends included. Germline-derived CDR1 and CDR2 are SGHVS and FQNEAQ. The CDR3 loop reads CASSLGQGYY.

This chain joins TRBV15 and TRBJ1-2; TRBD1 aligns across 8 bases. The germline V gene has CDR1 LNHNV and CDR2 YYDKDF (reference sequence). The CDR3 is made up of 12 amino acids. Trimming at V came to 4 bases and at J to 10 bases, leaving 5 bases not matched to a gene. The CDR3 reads CATSTETGAYTF. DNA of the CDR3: TGTGCCACCAGCACCGAGACAGGGGCCTACACCTTC. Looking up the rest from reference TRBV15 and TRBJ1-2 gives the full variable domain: DAMVIQNPRYQVTQFGKPVTLSCSQTLNHNVMYWYQQKSSQAPKLLFHYYDKDFNNEADTPDNFQSRRPNTSFCFLDIRSPGLGDTAMYLCATSTETGAYTFGSGTRLTVV.

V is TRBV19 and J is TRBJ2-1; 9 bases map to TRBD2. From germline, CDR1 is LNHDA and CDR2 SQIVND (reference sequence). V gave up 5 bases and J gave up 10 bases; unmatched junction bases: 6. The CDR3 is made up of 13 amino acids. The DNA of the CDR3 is TGTGCCAGTAGTGCGGGGGGGAATGGGGAGCAGTTCTTC. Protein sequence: CASSAGGNGEQFF.

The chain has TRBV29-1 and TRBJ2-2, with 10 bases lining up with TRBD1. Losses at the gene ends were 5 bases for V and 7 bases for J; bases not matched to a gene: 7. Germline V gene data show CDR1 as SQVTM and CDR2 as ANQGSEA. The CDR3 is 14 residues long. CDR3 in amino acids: CSVSRTGGYGELFF. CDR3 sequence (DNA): TGCAGCGTTAGTCGGACAGGGGGGTACGGGGAGCTGTTTTTT.

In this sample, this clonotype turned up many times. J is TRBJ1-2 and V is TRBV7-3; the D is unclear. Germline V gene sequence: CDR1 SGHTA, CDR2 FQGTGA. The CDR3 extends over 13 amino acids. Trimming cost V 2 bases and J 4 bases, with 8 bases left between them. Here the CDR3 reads CASSLGPRYGYTF. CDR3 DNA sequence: TGTGCCAGCAGCTTAGGACCCCGCTATGGCTACACCTTC.

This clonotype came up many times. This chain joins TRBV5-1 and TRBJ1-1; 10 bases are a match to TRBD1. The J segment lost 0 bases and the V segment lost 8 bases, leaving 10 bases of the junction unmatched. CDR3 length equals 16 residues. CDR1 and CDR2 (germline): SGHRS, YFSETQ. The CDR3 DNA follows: TGCGCCAGTACCGGGACAGGGGACTTCATGAACACTGAAGCTTTCTTT. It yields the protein CASTGTGDFMNTEAFF.

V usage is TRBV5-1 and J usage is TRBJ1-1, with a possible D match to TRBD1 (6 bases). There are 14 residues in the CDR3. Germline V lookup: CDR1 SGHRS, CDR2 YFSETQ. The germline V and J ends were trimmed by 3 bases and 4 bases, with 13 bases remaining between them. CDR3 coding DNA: TGCGCCAGCAGCTCGGAGGGCAGGGGCACTGAAGCTTTCTTT. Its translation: CASSSEGRGTEAFF.

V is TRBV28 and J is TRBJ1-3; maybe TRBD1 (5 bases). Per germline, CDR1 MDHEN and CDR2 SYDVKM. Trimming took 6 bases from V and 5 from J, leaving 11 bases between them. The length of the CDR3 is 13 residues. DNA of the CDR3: TGTGCCAGCAGCCCGGGACCTCGAAACACCATATATTTT. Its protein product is CASSPGPRNTIYF.

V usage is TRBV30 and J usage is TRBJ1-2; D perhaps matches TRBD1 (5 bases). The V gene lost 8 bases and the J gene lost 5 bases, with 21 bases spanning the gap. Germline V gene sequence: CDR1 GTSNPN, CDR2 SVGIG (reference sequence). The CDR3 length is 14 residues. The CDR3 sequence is CALGEAGLVYGYTF. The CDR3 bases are TGTGCCCTCGGAGAGGCAGGGCTTGTTTATGGCTACACCTTC.

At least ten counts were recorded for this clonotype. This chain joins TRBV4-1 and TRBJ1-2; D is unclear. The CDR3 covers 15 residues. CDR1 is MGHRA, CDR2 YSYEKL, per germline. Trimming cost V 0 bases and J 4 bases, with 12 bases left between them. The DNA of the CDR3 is TGCGCCAGCAGCCAAGAAGGTAGCCTGGTCTATGGCTACACCTTC. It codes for CASSQEGSLVYGYTF.

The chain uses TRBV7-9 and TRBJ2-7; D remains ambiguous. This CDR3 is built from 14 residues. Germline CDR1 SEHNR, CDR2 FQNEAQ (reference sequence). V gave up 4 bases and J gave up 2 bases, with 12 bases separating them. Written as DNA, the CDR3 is TGTGCCAGCAGCTATGACCGGCGAGCCTACGAGCAGTACTTC. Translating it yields CASSYDRRAYEQYF.

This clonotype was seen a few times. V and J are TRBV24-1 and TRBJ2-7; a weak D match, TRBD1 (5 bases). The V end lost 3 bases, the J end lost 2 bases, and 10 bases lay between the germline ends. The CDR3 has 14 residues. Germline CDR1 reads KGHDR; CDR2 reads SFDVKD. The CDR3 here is CATSDAGQTYEQYF. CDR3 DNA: TGTGCCACCAGTGATGCCGGACAAACCTACGAGCAGTACTTC.

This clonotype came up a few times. DNA for the CDR3: TGTGCCAGCAGCCACCGGGACAGGAACGGACAGCCCCAGCATTTT. Translation gives CASSHRDRNGQPQHF. The J gene is TRBJ1-5, the V gene TRBV7-9, with TRBD1 identical over 8 bases. The CDR3 is made up of 15 amino acids. The trim removed 5 bases at V and 7 bases at J, leaving 10 bases unmatched. Germline V gene data show CDR1 as SEHNR and CDR2 as FQNEAQ (reference sequence).

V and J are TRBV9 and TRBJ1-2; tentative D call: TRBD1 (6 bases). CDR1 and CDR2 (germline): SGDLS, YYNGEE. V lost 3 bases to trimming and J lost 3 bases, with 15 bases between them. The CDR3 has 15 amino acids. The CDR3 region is CASSAEDRSYYGYTF. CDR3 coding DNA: TGTGCCAGCAGCGCCGAAGACAGGTCCTACTATGGCTACACCTTC. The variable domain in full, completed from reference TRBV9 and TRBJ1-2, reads DSGVTQTPKHLITATGQRVTLRCSPRSGDLSVYWYQQSLDQGLQFLIQYYNGEERAKGNILERFSAQQFPDLHSELNLSSLELGDSALYFCASSAEDRSYYGYTFGSGTRLTVV.

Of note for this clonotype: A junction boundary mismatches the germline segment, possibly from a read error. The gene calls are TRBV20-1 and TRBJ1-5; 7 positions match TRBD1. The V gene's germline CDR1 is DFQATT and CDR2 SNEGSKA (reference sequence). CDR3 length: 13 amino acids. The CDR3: CSVRDSVNQPRHF. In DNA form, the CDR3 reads TGCAGTGTTAGGGACAGTGTCAATCAGCCCCGGCATTTT.

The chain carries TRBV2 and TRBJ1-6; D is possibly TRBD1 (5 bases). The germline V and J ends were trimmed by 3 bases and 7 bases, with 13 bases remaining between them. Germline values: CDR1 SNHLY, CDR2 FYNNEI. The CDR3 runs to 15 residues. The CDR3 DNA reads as TGTGCCAGCAGTGAGGGACCGCGAAACAATTCACCCCTCCACTTT. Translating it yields CASSEGPRNNSPLHF.